This T cell receptor beta chain was recorded in a study of cytomegalovirus exposure and HLA in healthy donors. V was clipped by 5 bases and J by 5 bases; unmatched bases: 2. The germline CDR1 and CDR2 sequences are ENHRY and SYGVKD. The CDR3 has 13 amino acids. The PCR employed 60 Vbeta primers together with 13 Jbeta primers. Clones were read by immunoSEQ multiplex PCR, and TCRdb kept only the in-frame ones, dropping some. The table has some 150,000 clones, about 80% seen once. Sequenced: PBMCs. This TCR was recovered from a male donor in good health and CMV-seronegative. The chain uses TRBV10-3 and TRBJ2-1; 8 bases align to TRBD2. The CDR3 DNA reads TGTGCCATCAGTCTTAGCGGGGACAATGAGCAGTTCTTC. Translated, it gives CAISLSGDNEQFF.